A selection of T cell receptor beta chains follows, all from one sample in a study of CD8 T cells in ankylosing spondylitis. TCRdb reanalysed the 5' RACE reads using MiXCR and keeps one entry per CDR3 protein. The data hold roughly 130,000 distinct CDR3 sequences, with about 6.4% observed a single time. The specimen sequenced was blood, either unsorted or a sorted T cell fraction (not recorded which). These receptors all come from a male donor with ankylosing spondylitis or in good health (not recorded which). CDR3s include the opening cysteine and the closing phenylalanine or tryptophan. The D gene is left open where the match is weak. The size entry is marked missing in some rows and otherwise reads once, few, many or a size class.

16	TRBV7-2	TRBD1	many	TRBJ1-5	CASSSGQGAGNQPQHF	TGTGCCAGCAGCTCGGGACAGGGGGCCGGCAATCAGCCCCAGCATTTT
20	TRBV25-1	TRBD2	many	TRBJ2-1	CASSGGLAGIWESSYNEQFF	TGTGCCAGCAGTGGGGGACTAGCGGGAATTTGGGAAAGCTCCTACAATGAGCAGTTCTTC
12	TRBV5-4	.	once	TRBJ2-1	CASSLGYREQFF	TGTGCCAGCAGCTTGGGCTACAGGGAGCAGTTCTTC
15	TRBV12-3/TRBV12-4	TRBD1	.	TRBJ2-7	CASRTGTGPYVEQYF	TGTGCCAGCAGAACCGGGACAGGTCCCTACGTAGAGCAGTACTTC
14	TRBV7-6	.	many	TRBJ2-1	CASSLGGGGLEQFF	TGTGCCAGCAGCTTAGGTGGGGGTGGGCTTGAGCAGTTCTTC
15	TRBV5-1	TRBD1	many	TRBJ2-7	CASSLTGTGTYEQYF	TGCGCCAGCAGCTTAACCGGGACAGGGACCTACGAGCAGTACTTC
15	TRBV20-1	.	many	TRBJ2-2	CSATTRTSGTGELFF	TGCAGTGCCACAACTAGGACCTCTGGCACCGGGGAGCTGTTTTTT
14	TRBV12-3/TRBV12-4	.	many	TRBJ1-5	CASSFPGDPGPQHF	TGTGCCAGCAGTTTCCCAGGGGACCCGGGGCCCCAGCATTTT
13	TRBV7-8	.	many	TRBJ2-7	CASSPGLNYEQYF	TGTGCCAGCAGCCCGGGGTTAAACTACGAGCAGTACTTC
12	TRBV29-1	TRBD1	many	TRBJ2-3	CSVERQGDTQYF	TGCAGCGTTGAGAGACAGGGGGATACGCAGTATTTT
14	TRBV5-1	.	many	TRBJ1-2	CASSLDTRGYGYTF	TGCGCCAGCAGCTTGGATACACGAGGCTATGGCTACACCTTC
13	TRBV3-1	.	many	TRBJ2-7	CASSPQRRALQYF	TGTGCCAGCAGCCCACAAAGAAGGGCCTTGCAGTACTTC
18	TRBV19	TRBD1	many	TRBJ1-3	CASSGTGTETYSGNTIYF	TGTGCCAGTAGTGGAACGGGGACAGAAACTTACTCTGGAAACACCATATATTTT
15	TRBV4-1	.	many	TRBJ1-2	CASTTTGGSAYGYTF	TGCGCCAGCACCACGACTGGGGGTTCCGCGTATGGCTACACCTTC
19	TRBV12-3/TRBV12-4	TRBD2	many	TRBJ2-1	CASSPSTSGSESSYNEQFF	TGTGCCAGCAGTCCCTCGACTAGCGGGAGCGAAAGCTCCTACAATGAGCAGTTCTTC